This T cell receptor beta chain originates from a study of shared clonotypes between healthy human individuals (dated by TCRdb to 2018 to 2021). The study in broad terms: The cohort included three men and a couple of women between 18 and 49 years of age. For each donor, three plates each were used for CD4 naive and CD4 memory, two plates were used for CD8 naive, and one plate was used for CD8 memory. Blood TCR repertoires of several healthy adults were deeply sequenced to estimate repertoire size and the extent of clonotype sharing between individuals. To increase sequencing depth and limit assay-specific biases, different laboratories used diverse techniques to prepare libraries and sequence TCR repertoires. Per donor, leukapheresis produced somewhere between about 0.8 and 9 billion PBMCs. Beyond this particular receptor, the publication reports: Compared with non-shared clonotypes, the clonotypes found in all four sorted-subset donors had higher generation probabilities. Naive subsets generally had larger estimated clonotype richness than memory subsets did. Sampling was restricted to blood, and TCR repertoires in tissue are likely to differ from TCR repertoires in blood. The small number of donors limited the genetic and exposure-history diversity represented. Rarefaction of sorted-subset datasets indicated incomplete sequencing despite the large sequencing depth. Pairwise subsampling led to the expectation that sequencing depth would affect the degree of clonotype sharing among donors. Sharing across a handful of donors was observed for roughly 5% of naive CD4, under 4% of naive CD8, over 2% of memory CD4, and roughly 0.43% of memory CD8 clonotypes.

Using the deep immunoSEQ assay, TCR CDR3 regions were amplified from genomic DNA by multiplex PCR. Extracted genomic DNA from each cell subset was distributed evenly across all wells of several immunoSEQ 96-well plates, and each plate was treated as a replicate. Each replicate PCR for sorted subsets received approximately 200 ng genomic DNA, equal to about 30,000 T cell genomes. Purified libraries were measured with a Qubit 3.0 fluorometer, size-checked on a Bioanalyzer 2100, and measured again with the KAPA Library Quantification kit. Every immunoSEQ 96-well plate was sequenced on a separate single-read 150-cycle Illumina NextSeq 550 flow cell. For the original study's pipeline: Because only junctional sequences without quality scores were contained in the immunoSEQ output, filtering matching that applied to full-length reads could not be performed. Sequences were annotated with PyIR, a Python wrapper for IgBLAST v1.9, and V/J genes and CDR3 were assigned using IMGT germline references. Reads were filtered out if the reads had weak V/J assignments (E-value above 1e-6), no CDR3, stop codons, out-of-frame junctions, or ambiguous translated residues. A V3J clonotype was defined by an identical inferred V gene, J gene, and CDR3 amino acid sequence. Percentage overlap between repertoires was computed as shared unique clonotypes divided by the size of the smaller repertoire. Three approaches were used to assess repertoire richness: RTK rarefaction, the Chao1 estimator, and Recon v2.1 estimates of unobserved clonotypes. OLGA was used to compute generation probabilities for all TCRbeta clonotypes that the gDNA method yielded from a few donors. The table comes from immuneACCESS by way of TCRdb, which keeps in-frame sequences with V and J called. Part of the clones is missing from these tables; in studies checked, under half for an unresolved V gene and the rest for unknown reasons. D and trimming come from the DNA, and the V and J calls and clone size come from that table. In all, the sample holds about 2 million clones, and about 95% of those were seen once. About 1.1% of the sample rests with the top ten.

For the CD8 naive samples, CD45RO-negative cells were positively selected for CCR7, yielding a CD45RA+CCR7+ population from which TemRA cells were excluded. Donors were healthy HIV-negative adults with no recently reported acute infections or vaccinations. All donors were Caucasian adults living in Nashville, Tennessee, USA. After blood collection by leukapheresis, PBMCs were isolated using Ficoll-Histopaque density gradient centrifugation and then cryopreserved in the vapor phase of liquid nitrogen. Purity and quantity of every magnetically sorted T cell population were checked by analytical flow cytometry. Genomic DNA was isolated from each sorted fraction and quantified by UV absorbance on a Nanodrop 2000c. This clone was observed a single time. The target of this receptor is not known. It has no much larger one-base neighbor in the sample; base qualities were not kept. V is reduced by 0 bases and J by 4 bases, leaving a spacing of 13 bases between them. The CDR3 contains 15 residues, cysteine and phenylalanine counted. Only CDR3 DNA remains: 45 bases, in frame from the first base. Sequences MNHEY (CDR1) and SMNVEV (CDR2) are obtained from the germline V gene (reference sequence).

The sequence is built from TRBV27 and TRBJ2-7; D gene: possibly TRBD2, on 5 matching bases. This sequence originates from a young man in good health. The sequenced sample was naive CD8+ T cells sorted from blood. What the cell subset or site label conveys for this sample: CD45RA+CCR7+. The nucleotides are TGTGCCAGCAGTTTATCGACCGGGATTATTTACGAGCAGTACTTC. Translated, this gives CASSLSTGIIYEQYF.